This TCR beta chain originates from a study of response to subunit inactivated influenza vaccine. Study-level findings and limits: Each seasonal influenza vaccination recruits few new T cells, the authors suggested.

Details on this clonotype: The antigen remains unidentified.

One entry per CDR3 protein, called by TCRdb with MiXCR from the RT-PCR reads. The data show around 520,000 distinct CDR3 sequences, with about 25% seen just once and approximately 2% held by the top ten. Germline values: CDR1 MDHEN, CDR2 SYDVKM. This CDR3 spans 14 amino acids. V was clipped by 6 bases and J by 4 bases, with 16 bases between them. The sequence came from a man in his fifties who received an inactivated influenza vaccine. The input for sequencing was CD4+ T cells sorted from PBMCs, taken roughly 5 days after vaccination. The rearrangement links TRBV28 to TRBJ2-7; no definite D call. CDR3 nucleotide sequence: TGTGCCAGCAGCAAAAACCCGGTGGCGTACGAGCAGTACTTC. It yields the protein CASSKNPVAYEQYF.